Described below is a single TCR beta chain sequence and its context. Its antigen remains unidentified. It has no much larger one-base neighbor in the sample; base qualities were not kept. These data are taken from a study of T cell responses to AZD1222 COVID-19 vaccine (dated by TCRdb to the early 2020s). Regarding the research as a whole: AZD1222 recipients whose second dose came at about 4 weeks and those whose second dose came at about 12 weeks were combined into one group, since spike-specific TCR depth and breadth did not differ between the two schedules. Trial participants were enrolled into age subgroups of 18-55, 56-69 and 70-plus years, which contained approximately 150, 28 and 58 TCR-sequenced participants, respectively. A total of 230 to 250 trial participants underwent TCR sequencing, of whom 200 to 220 received two doses of AZD1222 and some 25 received two doses of the MenACWY control vaccine.

The sample's time point label, decoded: baseline before first vaccination. Vaccinee samples were obtained from the UK trials COV001 and COV002, which included a single-blind randomized controlled phase 2/3 trial of AZD1222 (ChAdOx1 nCoV-19) in healthy adults. For TCRbeta chain sequencing, PBMC samples were collected from trial participants at day 0 and at day 28 after the second dose. The CDR3 regions of human TCRbeta chains were subjected to immunosequencing. The original pipeline was this. TCRs in the repertoires were matched against a reference library of SARS-CoV-2-specific TCRs that had been generated with the MIRA antigen-specificity platform. Breadth was defined as the fraction of unique TCRs that were SARS-CoV-2-associated, and depth was defined as the fraction of total T cells that were SARS-CoV-2-associated. Using the MIRA data, every spike-specific TCR was mapped to the spike region that the TCR reacted to and assigned to either a CD4 or a CD8 class. Log10-transformed breadth and depth values were compared by one-way ANOVA with Sidak's multiple comparisons tests. The source is immuneACCESS, and TCRdb retained only in-frame sequences with V and J called. Part of the clones is not carried over; for the studies checked, unresolved V genes explain less than half of this, and the remainder is unexplained. V, J and clone size reflect that table, while D and trimming were determined from the DNA. The sample includes approximately 82,000 clones, with 85% to 95% observed a single time. Roughly 5.2% of the sample belongs to the ten largest clones.

General conclusions and limits of the study: Participants were mostly white British and included more females than males, and it was suggested by the authors that clonal diversity may have been underestimated. In the small 56-69-year group, the increase in depth fell short of significance, most likely because of low power. Spike-specific TCR breadth and depth rose significantly after two AZD1222 doses compared with day 0 and with MenACWY recipients. Reportedly, close to half of the unique spike-specific TCRs recognized epitopes lying outside the regions that are mutated in the B.1.351 and B.1.1.7 variants. No day 14 peak-response samples were available, so repertoires were characterized only after the peak T cell response. The whole spike protein was spanned by vaccine-associated CD4 TCRs, and dominant responses were seen in regions 160-218 and 743-854. Conclusions about previously exposed vaccinees are limited, since just a handful of AZD1222 recipients were seropositive for SARS-CoV-2 at baseline.

The germline V gene (reference sequence) yields LNHDA for CDR1 and SQIVND for CDR2. The CDR3 numbers 12 residues from cysteine through phenylalanine. CDR3 DNA is the only sequence kept; it has 36 bases, read in frame from the first base. V is clipped by 9 bases and J by 3 bases, and the sequence between their germline boundaries is 11 bases long. The input for sequencing was peripheral blood, taken on day 0 of AZD1222 vaccination. The chain is assembled from TRBV19 and TRBJ1-2, with no reliable assignment of the D segment. The source of this sequence is an adult in good health. The nucleotides read TGTGCCAGCACGACACGGGACTATGGCTACACCTTC. The encoded protein is CASTTRDYGYTF.